The 4 T cell receptor beta chains below were found in one sample sequenced in a study of identical twins. A single record per CDR3 protein comes from TCRdb applying MiXCR to the 5' RACE reads. The data show 1.5 million to 2 million distinct CDR3 sequences, roughly a third seen once. Sequenced sample: cord blood. Every receptor here comes from a newborn girl in good health.

The gene calls are TRBV2 and TRBJ1-2; TRBD1 might be the D (6 bases). The CDR3 loop spans 14 amino acids. With 6 bases removed from V and 2 bases from J, the gap between germline ends came to 13 bases. Germline V lookup: CDR1 SNHLY, CDR2 FYNNEI. This CDR3 reads CASRETGNNYGYTF. In DNA, the CDR3 is TGTGCCAGCAGGGAGACAGGTAACAACTATGGCTACACCTTC.

This clonotype was detected a few times. V gene TRBV20-1 combines with J gene TRBJ1-4, with no clear D. This CDR3 is built from 14 residues. Per germline, CDR1 DFQATT and CDR2 SNEGSKA (reference sequence). V shed 0 bases and J shed 4 bases, with 9 bases lying between them. CDR3 loop: CSARERGYNEKLFF. Written as DNA, the CDR3 is TGCAGTGCTAGAGAGCGGGGATATAATGAAAAACTGTTTTTT.

The chain is built from TRBV25-1 and TRBJ2-5, with 10 nucleotides matching TRBD2. The germline gives CDR1 MGHDK, CDR2 SYGVNS. This CDR3 region has 18 residues. Unmatched junction bases numbered 19, after V lost 1 base and J lost 11 bases. This chain's CDR3 is CASSEFLPSGRAGDEQYF. In DNA form, the CDR3 reads TGTGCCAGCAGTGAATTTCTCCCCAGCGGGAGGGCCGGAGATGAGCAGTACTTC.

The chain recombines TRBV24-1 with TRBJ2-1; D possibly matches TRBD1 or TRBD2 (6 bases each). The assigned J gene may be wrong: the sequence end matches TRBJ2-7 better. The CDR3 contains 16 residues. Germline V gene data show CDR1 as KGHDR and CDR2 as SFDVKD. The DNA for the CDR3 is TGTGCCACCAGTGATTTCCGGGGGCGATCCTACAATGAGCAGTACTTC. It encodes CATSDFRGRSYNEQYF.